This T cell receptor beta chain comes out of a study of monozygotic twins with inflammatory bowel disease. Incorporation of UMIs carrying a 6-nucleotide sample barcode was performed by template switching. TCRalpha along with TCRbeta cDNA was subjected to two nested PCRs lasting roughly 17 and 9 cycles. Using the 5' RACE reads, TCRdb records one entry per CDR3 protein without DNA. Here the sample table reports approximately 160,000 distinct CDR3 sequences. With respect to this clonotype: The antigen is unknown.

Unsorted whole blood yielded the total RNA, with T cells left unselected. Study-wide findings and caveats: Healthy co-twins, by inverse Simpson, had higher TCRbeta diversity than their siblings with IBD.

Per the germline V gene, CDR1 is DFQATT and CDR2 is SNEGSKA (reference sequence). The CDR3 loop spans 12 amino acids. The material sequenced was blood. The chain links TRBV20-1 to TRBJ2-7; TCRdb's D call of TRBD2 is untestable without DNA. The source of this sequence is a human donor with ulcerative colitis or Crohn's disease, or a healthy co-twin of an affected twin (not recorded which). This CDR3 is CSASGGAYEQYF.